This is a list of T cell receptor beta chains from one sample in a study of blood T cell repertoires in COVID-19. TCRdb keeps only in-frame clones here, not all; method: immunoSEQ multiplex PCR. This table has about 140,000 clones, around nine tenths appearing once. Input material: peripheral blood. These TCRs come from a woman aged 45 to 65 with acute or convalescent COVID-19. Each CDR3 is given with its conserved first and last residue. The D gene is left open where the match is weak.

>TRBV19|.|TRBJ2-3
CATRGWTDTQYF
TGTGCCACCCGGGGGTGGACAGATACGCAGTATTTT
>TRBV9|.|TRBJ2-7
CASSVGGEAAYEQYF
TGTGCCAGCAGCGTAGGGGGGGAGGCAGCCTACGAGCAGTACTTC
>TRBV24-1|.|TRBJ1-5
CATSDGSNQPQHF
TGTGCCACCAGTGACGGGAGCAATCAGCCCCAGCATTTT
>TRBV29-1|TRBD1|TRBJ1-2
CSVSGTGAYYGYTF
TGCAGCGTTTCCGGGACAGGTGCCTACTATGGCTACACCTTC
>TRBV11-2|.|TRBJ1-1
CASSLEYFRAGSGNTEAFF
TGTGCCAGCAGCTTAGAGTATTTCAGGGCAGGATCGGGGAACACTGAAGCTTTCTTT
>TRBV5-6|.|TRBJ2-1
CASSPRDRYNEQFF
TGTGCCAGCAGCCCGAGGGATCGGTACAATGAGCAGTTCTTC
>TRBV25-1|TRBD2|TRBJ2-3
CASRLAGSTDTQYF
TGTGCCAGCCGACTAGCGGGGAGCACAGATACGCAGTATTTT
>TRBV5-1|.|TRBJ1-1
CASSLRQVATEAFF
TGCGCCAGCAGCTTGAGACAGGTTGCCACTGAAGCTTTCTTT
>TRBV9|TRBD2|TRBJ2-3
CASSVVSGAGVSDTQYF
TGTGCCAGCAGCGTAGTCTCTGGGGCGGGAGTATCAGATACGCAGTATTTT
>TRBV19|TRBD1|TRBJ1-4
CASRLTGGGEKLFF
TGTGCCAGTAGATTGACAGGGGGCGGTGAAAAACTGTTTTTT
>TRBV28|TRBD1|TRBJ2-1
CASRTYRGLNEQFF
TGTGCCAGCAGGACCTACAGGGGGCTGAATGAGCAGTTCTTC
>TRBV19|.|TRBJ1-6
CASSMLFVQSSYNSPLHF
TGTGCCAGTAGTATGCTCTTCGTACAGAGCTCCTATAATTCACCCCTCCACTTT
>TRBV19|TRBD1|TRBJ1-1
CASSVDRGHTEAFF
TGTGCCAGTAGTGTAGACAGGGGCCACACTGAAGCTTTCTTT
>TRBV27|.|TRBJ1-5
CASSPRQSPPSNQPQHF
TGTGCCAGCAGTCCACGACAGTCTCCTCCAAGCAATCAGCCCCAGCATTTT
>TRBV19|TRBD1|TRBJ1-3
CASSTQGRVTGNTIYF
TGTGCCAGTAGTACACAGGGGAGAGTAACTGGAAACACCATATATTTT
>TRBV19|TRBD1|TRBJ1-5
CASSIERQGAQPQHF
TGTGCCAGTAGTATAGAGCGACAGGGGGCTCAGCCCCAGCATTTT
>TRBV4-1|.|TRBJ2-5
CASSPGQYNSGQETQYF
TGCGCCAGCAGCCCGGGCCAATATAATAGCGGACAAGAGACCCAGTACTTC
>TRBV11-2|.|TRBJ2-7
CAADEQYF
TGTGCGGCAGACGAGCAGTACTTC
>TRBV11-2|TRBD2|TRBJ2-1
CASSLAPGGSRPYNEQFF
TGTGCCAGCAGCTTAGCCCCTGGCGGGAGTAGACCCTACAATGAGCAGTTCTTC
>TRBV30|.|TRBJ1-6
CAAQEYNSPLHF
TGTGCCGCACAGGAGTATAATTCACCCCTCCACTTT
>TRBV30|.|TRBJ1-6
CAWSAGNLDLGPLHF
TGTGCCTGGAGTGCAGGGAACTTAGACCTAGGACCCCTCCACTTT
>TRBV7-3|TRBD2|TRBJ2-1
CASSLSSGSNNEQFF
TGTGCCAGCAGCTTATCTAGCGGGAGTAACAATGAGCAGTTCTTC
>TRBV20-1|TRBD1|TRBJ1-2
CSASNRGYGYTF
TGCAGTGCTAGTAACAGGGGATATGGCTACACCTTC
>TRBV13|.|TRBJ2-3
CASSLGPSRSADTQYF
TGTGCCAGCAGCTTAGGTCCTAGCCGGTCCGCAGATACGCAGTATTTT
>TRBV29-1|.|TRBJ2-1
CSVEGGGLEFF
TGCAGCGTTGAAGGGGGGGGCTTGGAGTTCTTC
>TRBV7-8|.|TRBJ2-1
CASSRRATSSYNEQFF
TGTGCCAGCAGTCGGCGGGCCACCAGCTCCTACAATGAGCAGTTCTTC
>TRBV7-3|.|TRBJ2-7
CASSPTAGTTAYF
TGTGCCAGCAGCCCAACTGCGGGTACTACAGCATACTTC
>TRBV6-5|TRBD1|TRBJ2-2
CASSYGDRNTGELFF
TGTGCCAGCAGTTACGGGGACAGAAACACCGGGGAGCTGTTTTTT
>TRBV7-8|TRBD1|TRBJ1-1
CASRRQGNTEAFF
TGTGCCAGCAGGCGACAGGGGAACACTGAAGCTTTCTTT
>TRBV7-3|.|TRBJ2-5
CASSLQGSGETQYF
TGTGCCAGCAGCCTACAGGGGAGCGGGGAGACCCAGTACTTC
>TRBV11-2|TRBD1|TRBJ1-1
CASSLVGWDRGMNTEAFF
TGTGCCAGCAGCTTAGTAGGGTGGGACAGGGGCATGAACACTGAAGCTTTCTTT